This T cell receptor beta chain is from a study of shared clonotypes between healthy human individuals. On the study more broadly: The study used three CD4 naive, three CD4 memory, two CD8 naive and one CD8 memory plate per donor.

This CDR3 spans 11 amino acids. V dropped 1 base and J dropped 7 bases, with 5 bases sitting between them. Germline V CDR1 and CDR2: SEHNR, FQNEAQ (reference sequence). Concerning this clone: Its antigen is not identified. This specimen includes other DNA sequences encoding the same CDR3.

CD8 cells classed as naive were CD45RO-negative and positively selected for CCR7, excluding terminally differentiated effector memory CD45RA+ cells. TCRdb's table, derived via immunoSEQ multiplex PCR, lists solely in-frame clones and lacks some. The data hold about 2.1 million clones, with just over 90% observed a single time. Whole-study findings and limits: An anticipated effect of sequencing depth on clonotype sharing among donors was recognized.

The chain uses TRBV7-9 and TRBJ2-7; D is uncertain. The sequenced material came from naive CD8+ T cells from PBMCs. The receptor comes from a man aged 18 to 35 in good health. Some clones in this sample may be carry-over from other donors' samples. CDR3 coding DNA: TGTGCCAGCAGCTTAGGACCGGAGCAGTACTTC. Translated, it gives CASSLGPEQYF.